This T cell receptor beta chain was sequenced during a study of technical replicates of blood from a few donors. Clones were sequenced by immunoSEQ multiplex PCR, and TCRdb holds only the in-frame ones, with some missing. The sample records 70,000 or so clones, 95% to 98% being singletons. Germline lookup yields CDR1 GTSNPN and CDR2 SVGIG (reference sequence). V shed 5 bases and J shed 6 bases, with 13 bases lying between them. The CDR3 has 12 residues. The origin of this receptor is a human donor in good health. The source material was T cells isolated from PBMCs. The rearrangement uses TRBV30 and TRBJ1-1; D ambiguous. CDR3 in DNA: TGTGCCTGGCGGGGATTGGTCTCTGAAGCTTTCTTT. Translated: CAWRGLVSEAFF.